One sample yielded the 7 T cell receptor beta chains listed below, sequenced in a study of T cell changes during pregnancy in multiple sclerosis. The data were produced by immunoSEQ multiplex PCR, yet TCRdb's version contains in-frame clones alone and is incomplete. Of around 63,000 clones in the sample, approximately 92% were seen once. Sample: CD8+ T cells from peripheral blood mononuclear cells, taken in the third trimester of pregnancy. Receptors were obtained from a female donor in good health, enrolled as a control in a pregnancy study.

V and J are TRBV28 and TRBJ1-2, with TRBD1 matching over 7 bases. J lost 2 bases, V lost 6 bases, and 6 bases had no gene match. CDR3 length equals 14 residues. CDR1 is MDHEN, CDR2 SYDVKM, per germline. Written as DNA, the CDR3 is TGTGCCAGCAGCGCGACAGGGTCGAACTATGGCTACACCTTC. The encoded protein is CASSATGSNYGYTF.

The chain carries TRBV2 and TRBJ2-7, with a weak D call TRBD2 (5 bases). The CDR3 is 16 residues long. CDR1 and CDR2 (germline): SNHLY, FYNNEI. The V and J ends lost 0 bases and 4 bases respectively, with 16 bases between them. DNA for the CDR3: TGTGCCAGCAGTGAAGCGCTTCTGGCGGGCGAGTACGAGCAGTACTTC. Protein sequence: CASSEALLAGEYEQYF.

The chain has TRBV7-9 and TRBJ2-5, with D possibly matching TRBD1 (6 bases). Germline V CDR1 and CDR2: SEHNR, FQNEAQ (reference sequence). Trimming removed 4 bases at V and 5 bases at J, with 17 bases between. The CDR3 spans 15 residues. As DNA, the CDR3 is TGTGCCAGCAGCTCAACAGGGTACGACATCGAGACCCAGTACTTC. It codes for CASSSTGYDIETQYF.

CDR3 sequence (DNA): TGTGCCAGCAGTTCCTCCAGGTCCAACTATGGCTACACCTTC. Translated: CASSSSRSNYGYTF. V is TRBV2 and J is TRBJ1-2, with unresolved D. Germline lookup yields CDR1 SNHLY and CDR2 FYNNEI. This CDR3 has 14 amino acids. V was shortened by 5 bases and J by 2 bases, with 12 bases between the two germline ends. The full variable domain, completed using reference TRBV2 and TRBJ1-2, is EPEVTQTPSHQVTQMGQEVILRCVPISNHLYFYWYRQILGQKVEFLVSFYNNEISEKSEIFDDQFSVERPDGSNFTLKIRSTKLEDSAMYFCASSSSRSNYGYTFGSGTRLTVV.

The chain carries TRBV5-1 and TRBJ1-2; tentatively, D is TRBD1 (6 bases). Germline V CDR1 and CDR2: SGHRS, YFSETQ. The CDR3 spans 20 residues. V was trimmed by 0 bases and J by 7 bases, leaving 31 bases between them. The CDR3 loop is CASSLAIYSRGQLTGSGYTF. The CDR3 DNA follows: TGCGCCAGCAGCTTGGCCATCTACAGTCGAGGACAGCTCACAGGAAGTGGCTACACCTTC. Full variable domain (remainder filled in from reference TRBV5-1 and TRBJ1-2): KAGVTQTPRYLIKTRGQQVTLSCSPISGHRSVSWYQQTPGQGLQFLFEYFSETQRNKGNFPGRFSGRQFSNSRSEMNVSTLELGDSALYLCASSLAIYSRGQLTGSGYTFGSGTRLTVV.

This clone was detected only a few times. This chain joins TRBV4-2 and TRBJ2-3; 11 nucleotides align to TRBD2. In germline, CDR1 is LGHNA, CDR2 YNFKEQ. The CDR3 has 16 amino acids. V trimming: 3 bases; J trimming: 1 base; junction bases outside the gene matches: 3. Here the CDR3 DNA reads TGTGCCAGCAGCCACCCGACTAGCGGGGGCACAGATACGCAGTATTTT. Its translation: CASSHPTSGGTDTQYF.

The rearrangement joins TRBV11-2 to TRBJ2-4, with a weak D call TRBD1 (5 bases). Trimming shortened V by 3 bases and J by 12 bases, and 15 bases separated the two germline ends. Germline assignment: CDR1 SGHAT and CDR2 FQNNGV. This CDR3 comprises 13 residues. The CDR3 spells CASSLMGHDAQYF. The CDR3 region has the DNA TGTGCCAGCAGCTTGATGGGGCACGACGCTCAGTACTTC.